One and the same sample provided the 23 T cell receptor beta chains below, sequenced in a study of monozygotic twins with inflammatory bowel disease. TCRdb re-analyzed the 5' RACE reads; it lists each CDR3 protein once, without DNA. The ten most abundant clones cover approximately 1.6% of a sample with approximately 200,000 distinct CDR3 sequences. The sample comprised blood. The receptors here all came from a human donor with ulcerative colitis or Crohn's disease, or a healthy co-twin of an affected twin (not recorded which).

CDR3 sequence: CASSPTPPGQVPDGYTF. This chain links TRBV21-1 with TRBJ1-2; TCRdb proposes TRBD1, but this gene call is untestable without DNA. TRBV21-1 is a pseudogene. This CDR3 contains 17 residues.

The chain employs TRBV6-5 and TRBJ1-1; TCRdb returns TRBD1, unconfirmable since there is no DNA. The CDR3 consists of 13 residues. Per the germline V gene, CDR1 is MNHEY and CDR2 is SVGAGI. The CDR3 sequence: CASSYTRGTEAFF.

This chain connects TRBV4-1 to TRBJ2-3; TCRdb's D call, TRBD2, is unchecked because there is no DNA. The CDR3 is 18 residues long. Germline assignment: CDR1 MGHRA and CDR2 YSYEKL. CDR3 in amino acids: CASSQSFPAGALLNEQYF.

The chain uses TRBV18 and TRBJ2-5; TCRdb outputs TRBD2, but without DNA this stays unchecked. The germline V gene encodes CDR1 KGHSH and CDR2 LQKENI. The CDR3 consists of 16 residues. The CDR3 protein is CASSPPQERAAGTQYF.

The chain is built from TRBV20-1 and TRBJ2-6; TCRdb proposes TRBD1, but this gene call is untestable without DNA. This CDR3 is built from 16 residues. Germline CDR1 and CDR2: DFQATT and SNEGSKA (reference sequence). CDR3 loop: CSALYRSPSGANVLTF.

This chain connects TRBV3-1 to TRBJ2-7; lacking DNA, the TRBD1 call made by TCRdb goes unchecked. The CDR3 has 17 amino acids. In germline, CDR1 is LGHDT, CDR2 YNNKEL (reference sequence). This CDR3 reads CASSLQPGTGHSYEQYF.

This chain uses TRBV15 with TRBJ2-2. This CDR3 comprises 12 residues. Germline CDR1 reads LNHNV; CDR2 reads YYDKDF (reference sequence). The CDR3 protein is CATSRSTFWVFF.

This rearrangement joins TRBV5-1 to TRBJ1-1. The CDR3 is 13 residues long. Germline V lookup: CDR1 SGHRS, CDR2 YFSETQ. The chain's CDR3 is CASSFVLNTEAFF.

The rearrangement uses TRBV7-9 and TRBJ1-1; lacking DNA, the TRBD1 call made by TCRdb goes unchecked. The CDR3 covers 11 residues. The germline gives CDR1 SEHNR, CDR2 FQNEAQ (reference sequence). Here the CDR3 reads CASSAQGGAFF.

The CDR3 here is CASSIRDTSSPLHF. The chain employs TRBV5-1 and TRBJ1-6; without DNA, the TCRdb call of TRBD1 cannot be checked. Germline CDR1 reads SGHRS; CDR2 reads YFSETQ. This CDR3 comprises 14 residues.

The chain recombines TRBV20-1 with TRBJ2-7; TCRdb indicates TRBD1, and absent DNA this call remains unverified. Germline values: CDR1 DFQATT, CDR2 SNEGSKA (reference sequence). CDR3 length: 12 amino acids. The CDR3 region is CSAVQGIYEQYF.

The J gene is TRBJ2-2, the V gene TRBV7-2. CDR3 length: 13 amino acids. Germline V gene sequence: CDR1 SGHTA, CDR2 FQGNSA. The CDR3 region is CASSFRGIGELFF.

The chain couples TRBV18 to TRBJ1-1. Germline CDR1 is KGHSH and CDR2 is LQKENI. This CDR3 contains 16 residues. CDR3 loop: CASSPGAGPMNTEAFF.

The CDR3 is CASSLGQGGRGEQFF. The chain couples TRBV7-6 to TRBJ2-1; the D gene TCRdb calls, TRBD1, cannot be checked with no DNA. CDR3 length equals 15 residues. In germline, CDR1 is SGHVS, CDR2 FNYEAQ.

V and J are TRBV10-3 and TRBJ2-7; TCRdb picks TRBD1, but there is no DNA to check that call. From germline, CDR1 is ENHRY and CDR2 SYGVKD. The CDR3 is made up of 15 amino acids. This CDR3 is CAISESVTGFGEQYF.

The chain recombines TRBV11-2 with TRBJ2-7; TCRdb's D call, TRBD1, is unchecked because there is no DNA. Germline-derived CDR1 and CDR2 are SGHAT and FQNNGV. The CDR3 contains 14 residues. The CDR3 sequence is CASSPWDRGEEQYF.

This chain links TRBV20-1 with TRBJ2-7; TCRdb calls TRBD2, which cannot be checked without DNA. Germline loops: CDR1 DFQATT, CDR2 SNEGSKA (reference sequence). The CDR3 has 11 amino acids. This CDR3 is CSASPEYEQYF.

V is TRBV27 and J is TRBJ2-3. Germline CDR1 and CDR2: MNHEY and SMNVEV (reference sequence). The CDR3 has 14 amino acids. Here the CDR3 reads CASTVTAGTDTQYF.

The chain couples TRBV7-9 to TRBJ1-1; the D gene TCRdb calls, TRBD1, cannot be checked with no DNA. Germline V lookup: CDR1 SEHNR, CDR2 FQNEAQ (reference sequence). There are 14 residues in the CDR3. CDR3 loop: CASSLVGRTTEAFF.

The V call is TRBV15, the J call TRBJ1-6. CDR1 LNHNV and CDR2 YYDKDF come from the germline V gene (reference sequence). This CDR3 spans 15 amino acids. The CDR3: CATAEGSSYNSPLHF. Variable domain in full (rest from reference TRBV15 and TRBJ1-6): DAMVIQNPRYQVTQFGKPVTLSCSQTLNHNVMYWYQQKSSQAPKLLFHYYDKDFNNEADTPDNFQSRRPNTSFCFLDIRSPGLGDTAMYLCATAEGSSYNSPLHFGNGTRLTVT.

This sequence joins TRBV20-1 and TRBJ1-1; the TCRdb call, TRBD1, lacks DNA for checking. This CDR3 is built from 18 residues. From germline, CDR1 is DFQATT and CDR2 SNEGSKA (reference sequence). The CDR3 here is CSARTGTGIPLVDTEAFF.

The chain carries TRBV5-1 and TRBJ2-7. The CDR3 is 13 amino acids. Germline loops: CDR1 SGHRS, CDR2 YFSETQ. The chain's CDR3 is CASSLVGFYEQYF. The variable domain in full, with the rest retrieved from reference TRBV5-1 and TRBJ2-7, is KAGVTQTPRYLIKTRGQQVTLSCSPISGHRSVSWYQQTPGQGLQFLFEYFSETQRNKGNFPGRFSGRQFSNSRSEMNVSTLELGDSALYLCASSLVGFYEQYFGPGTRLTVT.

This chain links TRBV12-3 or TRBV12-4 with TRBJ1-5; checking the TCRdb D call of TRBD1 is not possible without DNA. The CDR3 spans 14 residues. This chain's CDR3 is CASSSSGQGQPQHF.